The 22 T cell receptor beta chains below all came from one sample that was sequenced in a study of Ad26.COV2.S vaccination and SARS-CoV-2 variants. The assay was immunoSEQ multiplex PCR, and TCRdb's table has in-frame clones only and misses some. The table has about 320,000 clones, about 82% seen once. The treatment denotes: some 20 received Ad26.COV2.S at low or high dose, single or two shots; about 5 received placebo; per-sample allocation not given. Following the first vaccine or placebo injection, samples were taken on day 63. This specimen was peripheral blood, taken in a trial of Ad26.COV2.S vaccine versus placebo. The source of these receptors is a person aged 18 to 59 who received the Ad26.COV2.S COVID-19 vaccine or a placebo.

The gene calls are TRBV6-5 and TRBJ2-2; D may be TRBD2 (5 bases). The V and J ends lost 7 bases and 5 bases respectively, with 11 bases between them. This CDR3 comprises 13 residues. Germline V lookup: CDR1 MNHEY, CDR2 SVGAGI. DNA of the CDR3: TGTGCCAGCACCTTTTCGGGGACCGGGGAGCTGTTTTTT. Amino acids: CASTFSGTGELFF.

CDR3 sequence reads: CASSVGTYNEQFF. CDR3 bases: TGTGCCAGCAGCGTAGGGACCTACAATGAGCAGTTCTTC. The chain joins TRBV9 to TRBJ2-1; D not certain. There are 13 residues in the CDR3. Trimming cost V 0 bases and J 2 bases, with 3 bases left between them. The germline V gene encodes CDR1 SGDLS and CDR2 YYNGEE.

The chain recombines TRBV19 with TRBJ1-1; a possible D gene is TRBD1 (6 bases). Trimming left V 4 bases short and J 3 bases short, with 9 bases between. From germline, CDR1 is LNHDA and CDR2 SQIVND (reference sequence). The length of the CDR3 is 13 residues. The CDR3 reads CASSTTGYTEAFF. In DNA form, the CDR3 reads TGTGCCAGTAGTACCACAGGGTACACTGAAGCTTTCTTT. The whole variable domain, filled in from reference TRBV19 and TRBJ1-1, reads DGGITQSPKYLFRKEGQNVTLSCEQNLNHDAMYWYRQDPGQGLRLIYYSQIVNDFQKGDIAEGYSVSREKKESFPLTVTSAQKNPTAFYLCASSTTGYTEAFFGQGTRLTVV.

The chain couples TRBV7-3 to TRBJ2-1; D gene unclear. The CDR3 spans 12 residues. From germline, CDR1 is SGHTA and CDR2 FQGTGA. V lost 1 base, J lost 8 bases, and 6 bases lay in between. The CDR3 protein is CASSLIGDEQFF. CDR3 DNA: TGTGCCAGCAGCTTAATTGGGGATGAGCAGTTCTTC.

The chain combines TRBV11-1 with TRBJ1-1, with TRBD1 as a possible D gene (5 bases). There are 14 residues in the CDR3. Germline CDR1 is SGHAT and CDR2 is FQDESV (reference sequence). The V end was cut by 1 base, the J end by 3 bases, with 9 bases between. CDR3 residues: CASSLVRGDTEAFF. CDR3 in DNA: TGTGCCAGCAGCTTAGTTCGGGGGGACACTGAAGCTTTCTTT.

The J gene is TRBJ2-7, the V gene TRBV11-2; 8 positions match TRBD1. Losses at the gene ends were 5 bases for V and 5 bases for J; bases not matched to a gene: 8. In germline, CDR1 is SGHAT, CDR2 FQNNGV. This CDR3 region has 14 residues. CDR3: CASSLWQGADEQYF. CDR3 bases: TGTGCCAGCAGCCTCTGGCAGGGGGCCGACGAGCAGTACTTC.

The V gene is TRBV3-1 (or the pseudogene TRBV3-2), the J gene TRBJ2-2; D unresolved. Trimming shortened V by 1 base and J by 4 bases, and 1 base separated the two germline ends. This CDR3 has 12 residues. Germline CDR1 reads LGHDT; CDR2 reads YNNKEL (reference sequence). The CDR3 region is CASSQATGELFF. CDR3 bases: TGTGCCAGCAGCCAAGCCACCGGGGAGCTGTTTTTT.

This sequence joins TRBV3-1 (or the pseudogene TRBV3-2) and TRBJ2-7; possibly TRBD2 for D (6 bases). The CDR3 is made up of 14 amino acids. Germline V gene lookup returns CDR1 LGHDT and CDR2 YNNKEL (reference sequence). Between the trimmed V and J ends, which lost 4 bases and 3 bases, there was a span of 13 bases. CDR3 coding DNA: TGTGCCAGCAGCCCGGGACTTCCTTACTACGAGCAGTACTTC. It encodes CASSPGLPYYEQYF.

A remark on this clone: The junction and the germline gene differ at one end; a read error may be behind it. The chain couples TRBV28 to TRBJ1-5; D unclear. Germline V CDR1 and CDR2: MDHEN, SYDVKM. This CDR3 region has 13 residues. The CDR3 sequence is CASRLFYNQPQHF. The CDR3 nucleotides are TGTGCCAGCCGTTTATTTTATAATCAGCCCCAGCATTTT.

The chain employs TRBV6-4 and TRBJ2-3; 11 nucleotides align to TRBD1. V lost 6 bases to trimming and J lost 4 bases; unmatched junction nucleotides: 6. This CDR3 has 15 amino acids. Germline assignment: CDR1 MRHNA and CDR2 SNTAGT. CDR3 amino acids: CASSPGQGVSDTQYF. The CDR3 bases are TGTGCCAGCAGCCCGGGACAGGGGGTATCAGATACGCAGTATTTT.

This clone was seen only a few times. The CDR3 DNA is TGTGCCAGCAGTCCCGGGACAGGGCACATCTACGAGCAGTACTTC. It specifies CASSPGTGHIYEQYF. V usage is TRBV5-4 and J usage is TRBJ2-7; TRBD1 matches 9 bases. Looked up from germline, CDR1 is SGHNT and CDR2 is YYREEE (reference sequence). Trimming cost V 5 bases and J 3 bases; bases outside gene matches: 9. This CDR3 has 15 residues.

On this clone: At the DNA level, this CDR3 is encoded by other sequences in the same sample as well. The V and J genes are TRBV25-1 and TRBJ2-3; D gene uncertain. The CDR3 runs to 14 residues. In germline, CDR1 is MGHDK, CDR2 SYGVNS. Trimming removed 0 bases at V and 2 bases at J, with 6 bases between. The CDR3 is CASSEYSLTDTQYF. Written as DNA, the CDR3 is TGTGCCAGCAGTGAATACAGTCTCACAGATACGCAGTATTTT.

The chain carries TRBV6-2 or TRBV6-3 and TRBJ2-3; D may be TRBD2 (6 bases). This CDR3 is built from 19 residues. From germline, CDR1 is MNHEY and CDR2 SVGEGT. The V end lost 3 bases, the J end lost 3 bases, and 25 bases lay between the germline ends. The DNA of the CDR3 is TGTGCCAGCAGTTATCCCACTATTTTTCAGCGTGGGGGGACAGATACGCAGTATTTT. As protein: CASSYPTIFQRGGTDTQYF.

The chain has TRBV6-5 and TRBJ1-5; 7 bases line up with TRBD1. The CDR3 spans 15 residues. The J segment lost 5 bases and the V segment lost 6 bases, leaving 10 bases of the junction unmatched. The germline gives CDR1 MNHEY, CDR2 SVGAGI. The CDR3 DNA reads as TGTGCCAGCAGCTTCTCAAGACAGGGCCATCAGCCCCAGCATTTT. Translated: CASSFSRQGHQPQHF.

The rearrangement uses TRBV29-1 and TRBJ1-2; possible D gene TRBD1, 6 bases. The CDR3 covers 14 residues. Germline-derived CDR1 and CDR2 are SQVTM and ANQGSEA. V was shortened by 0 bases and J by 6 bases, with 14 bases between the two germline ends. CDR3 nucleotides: TGCAGCGTTGAAGATGGGCAGGGGCGGGATGGCTACACCTTC. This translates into CSVEDGQGRDGYTF.

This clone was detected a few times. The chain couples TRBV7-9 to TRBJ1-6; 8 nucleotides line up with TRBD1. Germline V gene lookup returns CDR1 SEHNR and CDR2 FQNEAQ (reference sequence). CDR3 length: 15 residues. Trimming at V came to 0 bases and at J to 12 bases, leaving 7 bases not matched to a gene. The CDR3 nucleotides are TGTGCCAGCAGCTTAGCGGCAGGGGGCGAGAAACCCCTCCACTTT. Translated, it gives CASSLAAGGEKPLHF.

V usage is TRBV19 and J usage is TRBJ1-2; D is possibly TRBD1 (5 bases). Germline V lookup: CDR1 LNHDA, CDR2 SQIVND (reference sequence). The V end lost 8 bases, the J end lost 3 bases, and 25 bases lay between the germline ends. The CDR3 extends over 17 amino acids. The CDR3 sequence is CASGVTPGHDLDYGYTF. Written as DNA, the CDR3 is TGTGCCAGTGGCGTCACCCCAGGACACGATTTGGACTATGGCTACACCTTC.

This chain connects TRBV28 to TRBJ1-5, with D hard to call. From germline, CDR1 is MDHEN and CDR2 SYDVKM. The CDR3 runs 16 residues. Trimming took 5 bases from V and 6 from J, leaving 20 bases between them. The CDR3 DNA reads TGTGCCAGCAGTACTCGGACGTTTGCGGGTAGTCAGCCCCAGCATTTT. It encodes CASSTRTFAGSQPQHF.

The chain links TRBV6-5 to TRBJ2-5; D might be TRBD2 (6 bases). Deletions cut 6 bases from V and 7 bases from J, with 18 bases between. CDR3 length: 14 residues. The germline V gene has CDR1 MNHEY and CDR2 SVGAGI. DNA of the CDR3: TGTGCCAGCAGGGAGGGCCAGGATCTGTCGACCCAGTACTTC. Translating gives CASREGQDLSTQYF.

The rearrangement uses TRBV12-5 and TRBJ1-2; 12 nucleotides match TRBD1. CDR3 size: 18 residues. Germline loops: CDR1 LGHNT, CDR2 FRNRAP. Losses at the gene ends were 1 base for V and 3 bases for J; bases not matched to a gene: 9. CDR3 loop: CASGLARDRGPYYYGYTF. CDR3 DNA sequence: TGTGCTAGTGGTTTGGCGAGGGACAGGGGGCCATACTACTATGGCTACACCTTC. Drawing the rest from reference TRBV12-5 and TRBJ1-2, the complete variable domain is DARVTQTPRHKVTEMGQEVTMRCQPILGHNTVFWYRQTMMQGLELLAYFRNRAPLDDSGMPKDRFSAEMPDATLATLKIQPSEPRDSAVYFCASGLARDRGPYYYGYTFGSGTRLTVV.

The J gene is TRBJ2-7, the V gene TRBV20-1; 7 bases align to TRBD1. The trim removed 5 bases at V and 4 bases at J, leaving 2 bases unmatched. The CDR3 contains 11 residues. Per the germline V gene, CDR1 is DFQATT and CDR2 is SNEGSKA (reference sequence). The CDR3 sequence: CSAGTVYEQYF. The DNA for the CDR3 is TGCAGTGCTGGGACAGTATACGAGCAGTACTTC.

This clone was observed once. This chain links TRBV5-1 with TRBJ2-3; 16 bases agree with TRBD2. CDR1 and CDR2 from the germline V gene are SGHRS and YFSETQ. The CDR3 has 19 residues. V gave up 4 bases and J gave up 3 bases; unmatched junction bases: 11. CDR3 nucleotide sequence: TGCGCCAGCAGCCGGTCCGGGACTAGCGGGGGGGCCGGGACAGATACGCAGTATTTT. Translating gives CASSRSGTSGGAGTDTQYF.